This TCR beta chain was documented in a study of blood T cell repertoires in COVID-19. In the study overall: Some COVID-19 samples were acute and others convalescent; all came from the United States, Italy and Spain. PBMCs, B-cell-depleted T cells, or T cells were the source of the cDNA or gDNA that made up the material.

In the authors' workflow: Amplification from reference gene primers served as the basis for estimated nucleated cell counts. Data came from immunoSEQ multiplex PCR; TCRdb stores just in-frame clones and leaves some out. D and trimming were read from the DNA, whereas the V and J calls and clone size are those reported in that table. The profile shows 250,000 to 300,000 clones, around 86% of them singletons. The trim removed 7 bases at V and 2 bases at J, leaving 7 bases unmatched. The CDR3 runs 14 residues. Germline CDR1 and CDR2: MNHEY and SVGAGI. The sequence was collected from a woman aged 40 to 49 who had recovered from COVID-19. The V and J genes are TRBV6-5 and TRBJ1-1; 7 bases align to TRBD1. Sample: peripheral blood. The CDR3 DNA reads TGTGCCAGCACGGGAGGGGGCAGAAACACTGAAGCTTTCTTT. Residues: CASTGGGRNTEAFF.